These T cell receptor beta chains were read from a single sample in a study of blood T cell repertoires in COVID-19. Some clones are missing from TCRdb's copy, which holds only in-frame ones; the method was immunoSEQ multiplex PCR. The profile shows approximately 260,000 clones, around 90% of them singletons. Sequenced input: peripheral blood. These receptors all come from a man aged 60 to 69 who had recovered from COVID-19. The CDR3 runs from the conserved cysteine through the conserved F or W. Each record gives: D gene, CDR3 length, V gene, J gene, clone size, CDR3 protein, CDR3 DNA. D genes are given only for firm matches. Size values are once, few and many counts, or a class for expanded clones, and some rows have none.

d_call: NA
cdr3_length: 13
v_call: TRBV5-5
j_call: TRBJ1-4
clone_size: NA
cdr3_aa: CASSLSGDEKLFF
cdr3_nt: TGTGCCAGCAGCCTTAGCGGGGATGAAAAACTGTTTTTT

d_call: NA
cdr3_length: 13
v_call: TRBV15
j_call: TRBJ2-3
clone_size: NA
cdr3_aa: CATSSQGGLAQYF
cdr3_nt: TGTGCCACCAGCAGTCAGGGTGGCTTGGCGCAGTATTTT

d_call: NA
cdr3_length: 16
v_call: TRBV19
j_call: TRBJ1-5
clone_size: NA
cdr3_aa: CASSLRVAGSNQPQHF
cdr3_nt: TGTGCCAGTAGTCTAAGGGTCGCGGGAAGCAATCAGCCCCAGCATTTT

d_call: NA
cdr3_length: 15
v_call: TRBV4-2
j_call: TRBJ1-3
clone_size: NA
cdr3_aa: CASSQAGRPGDTIYF
cdr3_nt: TGTGCCAGCAGCCAAGCCGGTCGACCCGGAGACACCATATATTTT

d_call: TRBD1
cdr3_length: 14
v_call: TRBV2
j_call: TRBJ1-1
clone_size: NA
cdr3_aa: CASRGQAGNTEAFF
cdr3_nt: TGTGCCAGCAGAGGACAGGCGGGGAACACTGAAGCTTTCTTT

d_call: NA
cdr3_length: 14
v_call: TRBV29-1
j_call: TRBJ2-2
clone_size: NA
cdr3_aa: CSVGGGANTGELFF
cdr3_nt: TGCAGCGTCGGAGGAGGTGCGAACACCGGGGAGCTGTTTTTT

d_call: TRBD2
cdr3_length: 14
v_call: TRBV24-1
j_call: TRBJ2-3
clone_size: NA
cdr3_aa: CATSWGLAGDTQYF
cdr3_nt: TGTGCCACCAGCTGGGGGCTAGCGGGGGATACGCAGTATTTT

d_call: TRBD1
cdr3_length: 13
v_call: TRBV3-1/TRBV3-2
j_call: TRBJ2-1
clone_size: few
cdr3_aa: CASSQQGVDEQFF
cdr3_nt: TGTGCCAGCAGCCAACAGGGGGTGGATGAGCAGTTCTTC

d_call: NA
cdr3_length: 12
v_call: TRBV5-1
j_call: TRBJ1-2
clone_size: NA
cdr3_aa: CASSLSLSSYTF
cdr3_nt: TGCGCCAGCAGCTTGAGCCTCTCGAGCTACACCTTC

d_call: NA
cdr3_length: 15
v_call: TRBV7-9
j_call: TRBJ2-5
clone_size: NA
cdr3_aa: CASSPYGDYQETQYF
cdr3_nt: TGTGCCAGCAGCCCTTACGGGGACTACCAAGAGACCCAGTACTTC

d_call: NA
cdr3_length: 15
v_call: TRBV19
j_call: TRBJ2-7
clone_size: NA
cdr3_aa: CASSIRAISSYEQYF
cdr3_nt: TGTGCCAGTAGTATTCGAGCGATCTCCTCCTACGAGCAGTACTTC

d_call: NA
cdr3_length: 15
v_call: TRBV6-6
j_call: TRBJ2-2
clone_size: NA
cdr3_aa: CASSTTRIATGELFF
cdr3_nt: TGTGCCAGCAGTACGACTAGGATAGCTACCGGGGAGCTGTTTTTT

d_call: TRBD1
cdr3_length: 15
v_call: TRBV7-9
j_call: TRBJ1-6
clone_size: NA
cdr3_aa: CASSLVTGERSPLHF
cdr3_nt: TGTGCCAGCAGCTTAGTTACAGGGGAGCGTTCACCCCTCCACTTT

d_call: TRBD1
cdr3_length: 17
v_call: TRBV18
j_call: TRBJ1-3
clone_size: few
cdr3_aa: CASSQGQGVDSGNTIYF
cdr3_nt: TGTGCCAGCTCCCAAGGACAGGGGGTGGACTCTGGAAACACCATATATTTT

d_call: NA
cdr3_length: 12
v_call: TRBV12-3/TRBV12-4
j_call: TRBJ1-5
clone_size: NA
cdr3_aa: CASSFEGQPQHF
cdr3_nt: TGTGCCAGCAGTTTTGAGGGCCAGCCCCAGCATTTT

d_call: NA
cdr3_length: 13
v_call: TRBV6-2/TRBV6-3
j_call: TRBJ1-1
clone_size: few
cdr3_aa: CASSYGGNTEAFF
cdr3_nt: TGTGCCAGCAGTTATGGAGGTAACACTGAAGCTTTCTTT

d_call: TRBD1
cdr3_length: 18
v_call: TRBV5-4
j_call: TRBJ2-1
clone_size: once
cdr3_aa: CASSLRTPAQGRVNEQFF
cdr3_nt: TGTGCCAGCAGCTTACGAACACCTGCACAGGGGCGGGTCAATGAGCAGTTCTTC

d_call: TRBD1
cdr3_length: 13
v_call: TRBV25-1
j_call: TRBJ1-6
clone_size: NA
cdr3_aa: CASRDRDYSPLHF
cdr3_nt: TGTGCCAGCCGGGACAGAGATTATTCACCCCTCCACTTT

d_call: TRBD2
cdr3_length: 13
v_call: TRBV4-2
j_call: TRBJ2-3
clone_size: NA
cdr3_aa: CASSPSGGDTQYF
cdr3_nt: TGTGCCAGCAGCCCTAGCGGGGGCGATACGCAGTATTTT

d_call: TRBD1
cdr3_length: 15
v_call: TRBV25-1
j_call: TRBJ1-2
clone_size: NA
cdr3_aa: CASARGTGWVNGYTF
cdr3_nt: TGTGCCAGCGCCCGAGGGACAGGGTGGGTTAATGGCTACACCTTC

d_call: NA
cdr3_length: 14
v_call: TRBV5-1
j_call: TRBJ2-3
clone_size: NA
cdr3_aa: CASFAGGSTDTQYF
cdr3_nt: TGCGCCAGCTTCGCAGGAGGGAGCACAGATACGCAGTATTTT

d_call: TRBD2
cdr3_length: 15
v_call: TRBV7-2
j_call: TRBJ2-1
clone_size: NA
cdr3_aa: CASSLWSGGGLGQFF
cdr3_nt: TGTGCCAGCAGCTTATGGTCCGGGGGGGGACTCGGGCAGTTCTTC